This record concerns one T cell receptor (beta chain) sequence. The antigen is undetermined. The junction departs from the called germline gene at one end, perhaps through a read error. These data are taken from a study of blood T cells in healthy people across ages. Sample-barcoded 5' priming and a J-beta primer mix drove a second PCR of roughly 6 to 12 cycles. TCRdb passed the 5' RACE reads through MiXCR, listing each CDR3 protein once. The sample has around 790,000 distinct CDR3 sequences, 40% to 50% seen once; the top ten hold about a fifth. Points from the study as a whole: Both naive CD4+ cell counts and diversity were greater in long-lived donors than in aged donors.

Per germline, CDR1 SGHRS and CDR2 YFSETQ. This CDR3 contains 15 residues. The source material was blood. This sequence joins TRBV5-1 and TRBJ2-5, with a weak D call TRBD2 (5 bases). The clonotype originates from a man aged 60 to 69 in good health. The CDR3 nucleotides are TGCGTCAGCAGTCCAATACCGGGAACAGAAGAGACCCAGTACTTC. This codes for CVSSPIPGTEETQYF.